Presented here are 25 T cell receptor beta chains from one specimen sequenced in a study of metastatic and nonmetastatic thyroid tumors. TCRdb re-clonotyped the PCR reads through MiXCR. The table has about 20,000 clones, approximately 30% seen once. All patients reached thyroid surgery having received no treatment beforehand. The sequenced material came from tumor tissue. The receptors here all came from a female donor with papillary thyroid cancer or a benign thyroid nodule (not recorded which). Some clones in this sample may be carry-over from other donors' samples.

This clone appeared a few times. The CDR3 nucleotides are TGTGCCAGTAGTATGGATTTCCAAGAGACCCAGTACTTC. Amino acid sequence: CASSMDFQETQYF. The J gene is TRBJ2-5, the V gene TRBV19; D not certain. Trimming cost V 3 bases and J 1 base, with 6 bases left between them. Germline CDR1 LNHDA, CDR2 SQIVND (reference sequence). This CDR3 has 13 residues.

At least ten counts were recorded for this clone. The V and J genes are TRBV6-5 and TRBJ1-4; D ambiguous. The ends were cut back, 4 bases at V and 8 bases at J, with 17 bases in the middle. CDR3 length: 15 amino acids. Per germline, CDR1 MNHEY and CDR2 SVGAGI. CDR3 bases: TGTGCCAGCAGTTTACTCGGAGGGCTGGAGGAAAAACTGTTTTTT. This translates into CASSLLGGLEEKLFF.

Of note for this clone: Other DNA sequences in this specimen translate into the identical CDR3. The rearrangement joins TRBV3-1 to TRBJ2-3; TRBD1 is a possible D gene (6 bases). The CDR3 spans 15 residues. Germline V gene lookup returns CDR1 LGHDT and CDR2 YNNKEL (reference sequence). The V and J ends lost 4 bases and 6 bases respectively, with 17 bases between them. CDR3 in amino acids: CASSRTSGAQDTQYF. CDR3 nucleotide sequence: TGTGCCAGCAGCCGCACATCAGGGGCTCAGGATACGCAGTATTTT.

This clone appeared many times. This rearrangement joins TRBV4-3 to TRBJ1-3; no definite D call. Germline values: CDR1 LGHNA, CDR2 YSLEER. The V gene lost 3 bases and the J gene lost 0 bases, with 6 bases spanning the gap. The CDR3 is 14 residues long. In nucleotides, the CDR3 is TGCGCCAGCAGCCATCGGAGCTCTGGAAACACCATATATTTT. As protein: CASSHRSSGNTIYF.

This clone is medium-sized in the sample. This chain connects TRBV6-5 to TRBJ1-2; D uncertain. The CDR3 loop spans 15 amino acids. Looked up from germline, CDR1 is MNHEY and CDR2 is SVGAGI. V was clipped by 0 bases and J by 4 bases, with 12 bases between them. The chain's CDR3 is CASSYSGPGVYGYTF. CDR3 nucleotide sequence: TGTGCCAGCAGTTACTCGGGCCCTGGAGTCTATGGCTACACCTTC.

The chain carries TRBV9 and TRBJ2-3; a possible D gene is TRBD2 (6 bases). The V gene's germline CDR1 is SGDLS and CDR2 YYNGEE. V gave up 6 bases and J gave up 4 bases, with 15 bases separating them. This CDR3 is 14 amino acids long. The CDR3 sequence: CASIVVGGPDTQYF. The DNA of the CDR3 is TGTGCCAGCATTGTAGTTGGAGGGCCAGATACGCAGTATTTT.

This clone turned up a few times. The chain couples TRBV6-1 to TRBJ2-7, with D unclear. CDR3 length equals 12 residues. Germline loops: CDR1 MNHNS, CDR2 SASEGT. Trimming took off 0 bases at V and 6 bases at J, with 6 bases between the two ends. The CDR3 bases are TGTGCCAGCAGTGAAGCAGTCTCCGAGCAGTACTTC. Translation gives CASSEAVSEQYF.

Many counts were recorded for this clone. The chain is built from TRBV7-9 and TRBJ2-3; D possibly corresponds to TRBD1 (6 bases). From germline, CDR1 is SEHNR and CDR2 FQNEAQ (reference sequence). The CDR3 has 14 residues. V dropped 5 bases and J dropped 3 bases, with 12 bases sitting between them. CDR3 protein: CASSPDRLTDTQYF. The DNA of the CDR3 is TGTGCCAGCAGCCCGGACAGATTAACAGATACGCAGTATTTT.

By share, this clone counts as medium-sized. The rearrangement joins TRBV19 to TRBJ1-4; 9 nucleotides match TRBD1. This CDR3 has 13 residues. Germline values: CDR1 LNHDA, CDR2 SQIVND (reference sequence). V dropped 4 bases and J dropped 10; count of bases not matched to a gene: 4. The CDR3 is CASSTGQGRKLFF. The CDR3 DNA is TGTGCCAGTAGTACGGGACAGGGACGAAAACTGTTTTTT.

CDR3 DNA sequence: TGTGCCACCAGTGAGGAGGGGGATACCCAGTACTTC. Its translation: CATSEEGDTQYF. The chain is built from TRBV24-1 and TRBJ2-5; D might be TRBD1 or TRBD2, each matching 6 bases. CDR3 length: 12 residues. Trimming removed 4 bases at V and 8 bases at J, with 10 bases between. Germline V gives CDR1 KGHDR, CDR2 SFDVKD.

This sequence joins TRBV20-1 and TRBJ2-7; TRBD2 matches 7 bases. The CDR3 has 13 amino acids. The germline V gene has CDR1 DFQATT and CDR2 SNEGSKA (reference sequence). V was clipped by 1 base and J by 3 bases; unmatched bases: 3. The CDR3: CSARGLADYEQYF. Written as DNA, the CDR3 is TGCAGTGCTAGAGGACTAGCCGACTACGAGCAGTACTTC.

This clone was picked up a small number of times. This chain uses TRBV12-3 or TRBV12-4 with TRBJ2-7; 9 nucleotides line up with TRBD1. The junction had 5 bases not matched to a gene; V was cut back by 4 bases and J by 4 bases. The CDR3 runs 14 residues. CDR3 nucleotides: TGTGCCAGCAGTTCACGACAGGGGGGATACGAGCAGTACTTC. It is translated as CASSSRQGGYEQYF.

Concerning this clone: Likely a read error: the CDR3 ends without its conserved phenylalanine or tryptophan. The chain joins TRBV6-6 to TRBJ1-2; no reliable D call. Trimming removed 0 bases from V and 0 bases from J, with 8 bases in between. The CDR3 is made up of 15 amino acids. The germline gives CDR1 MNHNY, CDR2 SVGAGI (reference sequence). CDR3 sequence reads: CASSYSSPSNYGYTL. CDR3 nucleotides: TGTGCCAGCAGTTACTCGAGTCCTTCTAACTATGGCTACACCCTC.

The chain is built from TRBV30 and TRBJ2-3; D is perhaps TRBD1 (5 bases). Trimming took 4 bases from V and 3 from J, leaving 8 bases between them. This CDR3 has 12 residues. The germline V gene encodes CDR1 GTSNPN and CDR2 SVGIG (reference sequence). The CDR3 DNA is TGTGCCTGGATCAAGGGGACAGATACGCAGTATTTT. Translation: CAWIKGTDTQYF.

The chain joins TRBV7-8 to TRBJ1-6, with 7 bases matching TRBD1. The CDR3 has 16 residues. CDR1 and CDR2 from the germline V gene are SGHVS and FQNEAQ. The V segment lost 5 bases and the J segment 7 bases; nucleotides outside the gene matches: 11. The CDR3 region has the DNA TGTGCCAGCAGCCTTATCGGCAGGGGGTTCAATTCACCCCTCCACTTT. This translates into CASSLIGRGFNSPLHF. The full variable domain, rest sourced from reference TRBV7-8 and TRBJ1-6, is GAGVSQSPRYKVAKRGQDVALRCDPISGHVSLFWYQQALGQGPEFLTYFQNEAQLDKSGLPSDRFFAERPEGSVSTLKIQRTQQEDSAVYLCASSLIGRGFNSPLHFGNGTRLTVT.

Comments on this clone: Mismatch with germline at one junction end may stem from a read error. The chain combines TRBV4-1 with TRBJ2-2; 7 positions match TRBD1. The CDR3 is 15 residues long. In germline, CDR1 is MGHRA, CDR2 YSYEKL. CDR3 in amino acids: CASSQGTGHIGELFF. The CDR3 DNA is TGCGCCAGCAGCCAAGGGACAGGACACATCGGGGAGCTATTTTTT.

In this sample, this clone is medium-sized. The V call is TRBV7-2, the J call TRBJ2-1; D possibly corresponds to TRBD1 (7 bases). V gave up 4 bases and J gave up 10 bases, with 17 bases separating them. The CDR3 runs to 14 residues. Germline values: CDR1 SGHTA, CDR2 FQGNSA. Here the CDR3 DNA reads TGTGCCAGCAGCTCCTTCCAGGGGGGAAACGAGCAGTTCTTC. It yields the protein CASSSFQGGNEQFF.

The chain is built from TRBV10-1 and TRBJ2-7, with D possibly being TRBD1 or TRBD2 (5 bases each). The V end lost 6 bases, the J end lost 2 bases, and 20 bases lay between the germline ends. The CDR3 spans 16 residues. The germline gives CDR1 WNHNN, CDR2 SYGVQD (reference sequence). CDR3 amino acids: CASSHFVGRHPYEQYF. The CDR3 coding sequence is TGCGCCAGCAGCCATTTTGTGGGACGCCATCCCTACGAGCAGTACTTC.

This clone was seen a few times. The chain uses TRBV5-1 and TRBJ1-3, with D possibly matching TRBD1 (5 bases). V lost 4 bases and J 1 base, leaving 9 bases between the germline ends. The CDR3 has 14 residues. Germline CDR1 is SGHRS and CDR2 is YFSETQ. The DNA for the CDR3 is TGCGCCAGCAGCGGCGACAGTTCTGGAAACACCATATATTTT. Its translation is CASSGDSSGNTIYF.

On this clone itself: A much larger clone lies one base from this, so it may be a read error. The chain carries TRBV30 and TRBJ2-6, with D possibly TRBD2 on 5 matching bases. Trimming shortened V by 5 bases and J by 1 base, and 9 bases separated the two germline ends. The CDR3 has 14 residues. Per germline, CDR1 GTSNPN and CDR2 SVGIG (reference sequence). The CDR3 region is CAWARGSGANVLTF. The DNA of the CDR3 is TGTGCCTGGGCGAGAGGGTCTGGGGCCAACGTCCTGACTTTC.

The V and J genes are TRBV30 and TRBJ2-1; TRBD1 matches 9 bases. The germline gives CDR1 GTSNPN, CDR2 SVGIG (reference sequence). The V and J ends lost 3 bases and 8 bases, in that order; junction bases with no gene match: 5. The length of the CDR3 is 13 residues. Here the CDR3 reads CAWRGTGMYEQFF. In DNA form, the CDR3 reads TGTGCCTGGAGAGGGACAGGGATGTATGAGCAGTTCTTC.

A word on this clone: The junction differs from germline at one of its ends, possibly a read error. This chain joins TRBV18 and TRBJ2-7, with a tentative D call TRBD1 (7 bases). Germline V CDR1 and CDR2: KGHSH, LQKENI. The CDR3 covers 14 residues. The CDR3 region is CARGGGADSYEKYF. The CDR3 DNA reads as TGTGCCAGAGGGGGCGGGGCAGACTCATACGAGAAGTACTTC.

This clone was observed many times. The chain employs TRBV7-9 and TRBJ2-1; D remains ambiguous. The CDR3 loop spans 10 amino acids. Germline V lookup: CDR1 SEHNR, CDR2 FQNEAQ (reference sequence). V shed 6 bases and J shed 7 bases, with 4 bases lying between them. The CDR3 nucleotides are TGTGCCAGCAGTAATAATGAGCAGTTCTTC. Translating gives CASSNNEQFF. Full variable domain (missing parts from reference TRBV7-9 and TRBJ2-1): DTGVSQNPRHKITKRGQNVTFRCDPISEHNRLYWYRQTLGQGPEFLTYFQNEAQLEKSRLLSDRFSAERPKGSFSTLEIQRTEQGDSAMYLCASSNNEQFFGPGTRLTVL.

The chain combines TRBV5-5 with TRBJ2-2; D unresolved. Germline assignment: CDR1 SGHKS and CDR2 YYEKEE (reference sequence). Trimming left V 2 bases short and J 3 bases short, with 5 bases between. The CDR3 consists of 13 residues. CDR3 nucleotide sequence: TGTGCCAGCAGCTTTTGGGACACCGGGGAGCTGTTTTTT. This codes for CASSFWDTGELFF.

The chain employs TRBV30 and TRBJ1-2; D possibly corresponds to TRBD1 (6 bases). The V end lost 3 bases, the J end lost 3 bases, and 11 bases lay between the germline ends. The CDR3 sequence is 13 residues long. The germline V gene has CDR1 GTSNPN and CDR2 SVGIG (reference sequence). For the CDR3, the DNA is TGTGCCTGGAGAACAGGGAAACACTATGGCTACACCTTC. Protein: CAWRTGKHYGYTF.